Ten or more counts support the clone carrying this T cell receptor beta chain. Its antigen is undetermined. This sample was included in a study of T cells in Graves' hyperthyroidism and ophthalmopathy. Study results and limitations: Ophthalmopathy was separated from stable hyperthyroidism by a 13 V-J model. Clonotypes that were expanded in thyroid above 0.001 mostly appeared in blood too.

J was trimmed by 9 bases and V by 5 bases; bases with no gene match: 9. This CDR3 is 13 amino acids long. Per the germline V gene, CDR1 is LNHNV and CDR2 is YYDKDF (reference sequence). Amplified regions were TCR beta CDR3 sequences from RNA transcripts. An initial round of RT-PCR targeting the TCR CDR3 relied on the HTBI primer set. TCRdb processed the multiplex PCR reads anew with MiXCR; each CDR3 protein has one entry. The table includes 300,000 to 450,000 distinct CDR3 sequences, approximately 17% detected once. The specimen was blood. The rearrangement uses TRBV15 and TRBJ2-5, with 7 nucleotides matching TRBD2. The receptor was derived from a man aged 18 to 29 with Graves' ophthalmopathy. CDR3 amino acids: CATSPGLAGAQYF. CDR3 in DNA: TGTGCCACCAGCCCGGGCCTCGCGGGGGCCCAGTACTTC.